These 11 T cell receptor beta chains share one sample of origin, sequenced in a study of T cells in women clearing cervical HPV infection. The table came from immunoSEQ multiplex PCR; TCRdb's copy has only in-frame clones and leaves some out. The repertoire shows some 40,000 clones; the top ten hold approximately 6.3%. Sequenced sample: blood buffy coat. These receptors were collected from a woman between 18 and 69 years old with a cervical HPV16 infection that either progressed to CIN3+ or cleared (not recorded which).

Note on this clone: The CDR3 end is not reached by the read, which stops 3 residues before it; the germline J gene fills it in. J is TRBJ2-2 and V is TRBV28, with 10 bases that match TRBD1. Trimming took 11 bases from V and 4 from J; bases not matched to a gene: 10. This CDR3 has 15 amino acids. CDR1 and CDR2 from the germline V gene are MDHEN and SYDVKM. The CDR3 bases that were read are TGTGCCGGCTCAGACCGGGACAGGGGCACCGGGGAG. Translating gives CAGSDRDRGTGE. The whole CDR3 sequence reads CAGSDRDRGTGELFF.

About this clone itself: With the read ending 3 residues before the CDR3 end, the germline J gene is used to fill in that end. This rearrangement joins TRBV7-3 to TRBJ1-2; D gene unclear. From germline, CDR1 is SGHTA and CDR2 FQGTGA. This CDR3 has 12 residues. Incomplete CDR3 DNA: TGTGCCAGCAGCTTAACGGCTCGTGAC. Protein: CASSLTARD. The whole CDR3 protein is CASSLTARDYTF.

Concerning this clone itself: The read halts 3 residues ahead of the CDR3 end, with the missing end drawn from the germline J gene. The rearrangement links TRBV19 to TRBJ1-2, with D unresolved. This CDR3 contains 14 residues. Germline V gene sequence: CDR1 LNHDA, CDR2 SQIVND (reference sequence). The CDR3 bases that were read are TGTGCCAGTAGGAGCGGGAGGGCCGGAGATACC. Translation: CASRSGRAGDT. The whole CDR3 is CASRSGRAGDTYTF.

Points on this clone: The read ends 3 residues early relative to the CDR3; the germline J gene fills the gap. V is TRBV11-3 and J is TRBJ2-1; 7 bases match TRBD2. Germline V lookup: CDR1 SGHNT, CDR2 YENEEA. The CDR3 covers 15 residues. V trimming: 8 bases; J trimming: 5 bases; junction bases outside the gene matches: 12. CDR3 loop: CASRSSGEAHNEQFF. CDR3 DNA (partial): TGTGCCAGCCGCTCCAGCGGGGAGGCGCACAATGAG.

Of note for this clone: The sequence runs out 3 residues before the end of the CDR3; the remainder is reconstructed from the germline J gene. V usage is TRBV20-1 and J usage is TRBJ1-2; a weak D match, TRBD1 (5 bases). This CDR3 spans 12 amino acids. CDR1 is DFQATT, CDR2 SNEGSKA, per germline (reference sequence). The CDR3 loop reads CSARGPPRSYTF. Partial CDR3 DNA: TGCAGTGCGAGGGGTCCCCCCAGGAGC.

Note on this clone: From the germline J gene comes the end of the CDR3, since the read stops 3 residues before it. V and J are TRBV27 and TRBJ2-7; TRBD1 aligns across 9 bases. Germline V gives CDR1 MNHEY, CDR2 SMNVEV (reference sequence). J lost 3 bases, V lost 6 bases, and 9 bases had no gene match. This CDR3 has 15 amino acids. CDR3 DNA, as far as it was read: TGTGCCAGCAGCCGACCGGGACAGGGTATCTACGAG. Its translation: CASSRPGQGIYE. The full CDR3 protein reads CASSRPGQGIYEQYF.

A word on this clone: The read ends 3 residues before the CDR3 terminus; that terminus is restored from the germline J gene. The rearrangement uses TRBV7-3 and TRBJ2-7; 14 bases agree with TRBD2. The junction had 1 base not matched to a gene; V was cut back by 3 bases and J by 3 bases. CDR3 length equals 15 residues. Germline lookup yields CDR1 SGHTA and CDR2 FQGTGA. The CDR3 reads CASSLGTSGSYEQYF. The sequenced part of the CDR3 DNA is TGTGCCAGCAGCTTGGGGACTAGCGGGAGCTACGAG.

As to this clone: The CDR3 extends 3 residues past the end of the read, so its final part is completed from the germline J gene. The rearrangement uses TRBV7-9 and TRBJ2-5, with 7 nucleotides matching TRBD1. V trimming: 5 bases; J trimming: 5 bases; junction bases outside the gene matches: 11. Germline CDR1 is SEHNR and CDR2 is FQNEAQ (reference sequence). The CDR3 is 15 amino acids. The CDR3 DNA, read in part, is TGTGCCAGCAGCGGTCGGATAGGGGGCGGTGAGACC. Its translation is CASSGRIGGGET. The whole CDR3 protein reads CASSGRIGGGETQYF.

About this clone: The read is 3 residues too short to cover the CDR3 end, so that end is filled in from the germline J gene. V gene TRBV24-1 combines with J gene TRBJ1-2; perhaps TRBD1 as D (6 bases). Germline values: CDR1 KGHDR, CDR2 SFDVKD. The V and J ends lost 4 bases and 2 bases respectively, with 7 bases between them. The CDR3 extends over 13 amino acids. CDR3 bases read: TGTGCCACCAGTGACGGACAGAACTATGGC. It encodes CATSDGQNYG. The entire CDR3 sequence reads CATSDGQNYGYTF.

In regard to this clone: The sequence runs out 3 residues before the end of the CDR3; the remainder is reconstructed from the germline J gene. The genes are TRBV20-1 and TRBJ1-2, with D perhaps TRBD1 (5 bases). Trimming removed 3 bases at V and 5 bases at J, with 19 bases between. The germline V gene encodes CDR1 DFQATT and CDR2 SNEGSKA (reference sequence). The CDR3 loop spans 15 amino acids. The chain's CDR3 is CSASDPDRGRYGYTF. The part of the CDR3 DNA that was read is TGCAGTGCTAGCGACCCCGACAGAGGGAGATATGGC.

About this clone itself: The sequence runs out 3 residues before the end of the CDR3; the remainder is reconstructed from the germline J gene. V usage is TRBV19 and J usage is TRBJ2-4; unclear D gene. Germline assignment: CDR1 LNHDA and CDR2 SQIVND (reference sequence). This CDR3 has 13 amino acids. Incomplete CDR3 DNA: TGTGCCAGTAGTGTCCCTCAGGCTACGGCT. Its translation: CASSVPQATA. The complete CDR3 sequence is CASSVPQATAQYF.